The source of this TCR beta chain is a study of CD8 T cells in Susac syndrome. The multiple sclerosis controls comprised treatment-naive patients whose relapsing-remitting disease was stable or active. Roughly 0.45 to 1 ug RNA was reverse transcribed with random hexamers. Amplification of TCR beta CDR3 used immunoSEQ multiplex PCR across 54 Vbeta and 13 Jbeta. TCRdb passed the immunoSEQ multiplex PCR reads through MiXCR, listing each CDR3 protein once. The sample records around 160,000 distinct CDR3 sequences, approximately 94% being singletons. Trimming pared 3 bases from V and 8 bases from J, leaving 13 bases between. The CDR3 is made up of 14 amino acids. Looked up from germline, CDR1 is SGHAT and CDR2 is FQNNGV.

V usage is TRBV11-2 and J usage is TRBJ1-4; D remains ambiguous. Sequencing input: CD4+ T cells from PBMCs. The origin of this receptor is a human donor with multiple sclerosis. In nucleotides, the CDR3 is TGTGCCAGCAGCTTCCATGACCTGGGGGAAAAACTGTTTTTT. It is translated as CASSFHDLGEKLFF.